The 5 T cell receptor beta chains listed next were all sequenced from one sample in a study of T cell clones after liver transplantation. TCRdb keeps only in-frame clones here, not all; method: immunoSEQ multiplex PCR. The sample has about 120,000 clones; 90% are singletons. The sample in question was CD4+ T cells from blood, obtained 12 months after liver transplant. Every receptor here comes from a human patient who received a liver transplant. Some T cells may be transferred from the graft donor.

This chain joins TRBV5-1 and TRBJ2-3, with TRBD2 as a possible D gene (6 bases). Germline V gene sequence: CDR1 SGHRS, CDR2 YFSETQ. This CDR3 spans 15 amino acids. Trimming left V 0 bases short and J 6 bases short, with 14 bases between. CDR3 sequence reads: CASSLDGTSPDTQYF. The CDR3 nucleotides are TGCGCCAGCAGCTTGGATGGGACTTCGCCTGATACGCAGTATTTT.

This chain links TRBV7-8 with TRBJ2-1; D not certain. The V gene lost 3 bases and the J gene lost 8 bases, with 5 bases spanning the gap. CDR3 length: 11 amino acids. CDR1 is SGHVS, CDR2 FQNEAQ, per germline. CDR3 amino acids: CASSFGDEQFF. The CDR3 DNA reads TGTGCCAGCAGCTTCGGCGATGAGCAGTTCTTC.

In its sample, this clone was seen a few times. This rearrangement joins TRBV21-1 to TRBJ2-1; the listed D gene, TRBD2, was not tested against the DNA. TRBV21-1 is marked as a pseudogene. This CDR3 is built from 14 residues. DNA for the CDR3: TGTGCCAAGCAGGGAGCGGGAGAAAGGAATGAGCAGTTCTTC. The encoded protein is CAKQGAGERNEQFF.

The chain couples TRBV19 to TRBJ2-1; TRBD1 matches at 9 bases. This CDR3 spans 15 amino acids. Germline V gene data show CDR1 as LNHDA and CDR2 as SQIVND (reference sequence). V gave up 4 bases and J gave up 8 bases; unmatched junction bases: 9. CDR3 loop: CASSTGTGFSDEQFF. In DNA, the CDR3 is TGTGCCAGTAGTACCGGGACAGGGTTTAGCGATGAGCAGTTCTTC.

This chain joins TRBV7-2 and TRBJ1-2; 7 bases fit TRBD1. Losses at the gene ends were 4 bases for V and 5 bases for J; bases not matched to a gene: 10. Germline lookup yields CDR1 SGHTA and CDR2 FQGNSA. This CDR3 contains 15 residues. The CDR3 nucleotides are TGTGCCAGCAGCTCTACAGGGGACCCATGGTATGGCTACACCTTC. It codes for CASSSTGDPWYGYTF.